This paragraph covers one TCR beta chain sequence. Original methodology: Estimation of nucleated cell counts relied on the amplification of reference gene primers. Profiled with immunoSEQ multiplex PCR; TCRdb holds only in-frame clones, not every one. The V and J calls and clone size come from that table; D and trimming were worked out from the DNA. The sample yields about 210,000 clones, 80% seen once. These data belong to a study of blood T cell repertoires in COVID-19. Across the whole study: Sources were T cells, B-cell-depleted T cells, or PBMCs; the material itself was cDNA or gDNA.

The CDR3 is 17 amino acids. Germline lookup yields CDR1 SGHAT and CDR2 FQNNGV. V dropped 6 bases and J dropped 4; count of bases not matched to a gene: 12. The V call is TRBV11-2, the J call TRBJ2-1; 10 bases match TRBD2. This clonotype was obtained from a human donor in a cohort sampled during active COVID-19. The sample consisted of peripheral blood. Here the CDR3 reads CASSFFIAGGAYNEQFF. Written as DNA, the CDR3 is TGTGCCAGCAGTTTCTTCATAGCGGGAGGAGCTTACAATGAGCAGTTCTTC.